This TCR beta chain was profiled in a study of T cell changes during pregnancy in multiple sclerosis. Sequencing was performed with immunoSEQ multiplex PCR; in TCRdb, only in-frame clones are kept and a portion is missing. The sample yields just under 65,000 clones, 91% seen once. After removal of 2 bases from V and 3 bases from J, the junction contained 4 bases not matched to a gene. CDR1 and CDR2 (germline): SQVTM, ANQGSEA. The CDR3 covers 14 residues. This rearrangement joins TRBV29-1 to TRBJ2-1; 7 bases match TRBD2. This TCR was recovered from a female donor in good health, enrolled as a control in a pregnancy study. The sequenced sample was peripheral blood, obtained in the third trimester of pregnancy. The CDR3 loop is CSVEYLADYNEQFF. DNA for the CDR3: TGCAGCGTTGAATACCTAGCGGACTACAATGAGCAGTTCTTC.